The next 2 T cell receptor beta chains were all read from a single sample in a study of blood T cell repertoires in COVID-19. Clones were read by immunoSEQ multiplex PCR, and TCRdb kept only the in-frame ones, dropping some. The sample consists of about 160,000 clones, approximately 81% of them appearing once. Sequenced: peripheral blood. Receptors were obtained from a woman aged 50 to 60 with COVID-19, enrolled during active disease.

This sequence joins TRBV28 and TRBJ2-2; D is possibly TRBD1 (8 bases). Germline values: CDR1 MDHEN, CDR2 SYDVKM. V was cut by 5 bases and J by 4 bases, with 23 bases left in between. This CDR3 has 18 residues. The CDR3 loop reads CASSDRQGRASITGELFF. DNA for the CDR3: TGTGCCAGCAGTGATAGACAGGGGAGGGCCTCTATCACCGGGGAGCTGTTTTTT.

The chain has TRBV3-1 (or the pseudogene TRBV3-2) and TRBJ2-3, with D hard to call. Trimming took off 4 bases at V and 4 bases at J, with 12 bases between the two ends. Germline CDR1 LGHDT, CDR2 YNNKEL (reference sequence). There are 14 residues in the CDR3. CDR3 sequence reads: CASSPPSGADTQYF. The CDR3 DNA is TGTGCCAGCAGCCCTCCCTCAGGTGCAGATACGCAGTATTTT.